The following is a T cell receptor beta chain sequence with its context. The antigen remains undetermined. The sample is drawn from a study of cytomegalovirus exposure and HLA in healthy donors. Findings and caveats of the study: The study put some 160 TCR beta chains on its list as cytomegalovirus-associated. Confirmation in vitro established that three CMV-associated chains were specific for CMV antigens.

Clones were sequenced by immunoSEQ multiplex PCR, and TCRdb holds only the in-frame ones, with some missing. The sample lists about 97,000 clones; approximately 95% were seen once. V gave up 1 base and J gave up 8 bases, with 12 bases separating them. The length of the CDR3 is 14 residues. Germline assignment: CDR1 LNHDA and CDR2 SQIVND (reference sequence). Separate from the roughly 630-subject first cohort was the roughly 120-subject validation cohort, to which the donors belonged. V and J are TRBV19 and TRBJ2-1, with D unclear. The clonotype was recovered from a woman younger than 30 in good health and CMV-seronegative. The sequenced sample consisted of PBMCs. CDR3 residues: CASSIVPGAHEQFF. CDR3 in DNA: TGTGCCAGTAGTATAGTACCGGGTGCCCATGAGCAGTTCTTC.